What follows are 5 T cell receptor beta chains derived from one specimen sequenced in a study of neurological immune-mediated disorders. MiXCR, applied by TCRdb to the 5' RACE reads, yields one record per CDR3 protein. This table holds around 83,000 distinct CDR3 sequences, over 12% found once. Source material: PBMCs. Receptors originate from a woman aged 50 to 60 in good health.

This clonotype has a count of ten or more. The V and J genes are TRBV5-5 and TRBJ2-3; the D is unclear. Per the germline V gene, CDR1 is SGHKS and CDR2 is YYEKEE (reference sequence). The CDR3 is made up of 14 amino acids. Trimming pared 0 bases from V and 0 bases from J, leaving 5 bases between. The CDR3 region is CASSLDPSTDTQYF. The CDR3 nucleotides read TGTGCCAGCAGCTTGGATCCCAGCACAGATACGCAGTATTTT.

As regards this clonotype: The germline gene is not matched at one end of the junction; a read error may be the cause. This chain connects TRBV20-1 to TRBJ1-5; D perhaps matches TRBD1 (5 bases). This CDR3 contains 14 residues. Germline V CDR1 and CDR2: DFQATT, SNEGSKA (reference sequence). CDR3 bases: TGCACTGCTCGGCGGGGGGGAAGCAATCAGCCCCAGCATTTT. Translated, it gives CTARRGGSNQPQHF.

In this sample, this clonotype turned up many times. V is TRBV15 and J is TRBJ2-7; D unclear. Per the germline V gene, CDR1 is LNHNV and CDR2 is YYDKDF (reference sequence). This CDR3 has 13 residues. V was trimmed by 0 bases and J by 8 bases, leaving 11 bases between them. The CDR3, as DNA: TGTGCCACCAGCAGAGATCCCACCGGGCAGCAGTACTTC. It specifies CATSRDPTGQQYF.

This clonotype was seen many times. The CDR3, as DNA: TGTGCCAGCAGCTTTGGCAGCTATAGCAATCAGCCCCAGCATTTT. It is translated as CASSFGSYSNQPQHF. The chain joins TRBV5-6 to TRBJ1-5; D is uncertain. Germline CDR1 is SGHDT and CDR2 is YYEEEE. The CDR3 contains 15 residues. V lost 2 bases and J lost 0, with 9 bases in between.

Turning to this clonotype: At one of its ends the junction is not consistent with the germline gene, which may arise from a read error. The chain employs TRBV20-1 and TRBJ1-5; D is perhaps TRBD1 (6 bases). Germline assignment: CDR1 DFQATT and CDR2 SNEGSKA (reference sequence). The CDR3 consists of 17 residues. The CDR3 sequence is CSAREGGIRGYNHPQHF. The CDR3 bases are TGCAGTGCTAGAGAGGGAGGGATCAGGGGTTACAATCATCCCCAGCATTTT.